This T cell receptor beta chain was found in a study of T cell clonotyping in hematopoietic cell transplantation. Study-wide points: After transplant, recipient diversity fell while pathologically expanded clonotypes grew through day 180. Graft donor and pretransplant recipient Inverse Simpson Index values predicted broader posttransplant TCR diversity.

The germline V gene encodes CDR1 GTSNPN and CDR2 SVGIG (reference sequence). V shed 5 bases and J 7 bases; nucleotides not matched to a gene: 3. The CDR3 runs to 13 residues. Regarding this clone: Its antigen is unknown.

Sequencing used immunoSEQ multiplex PCR; TCRdb keeps in-frame clones, though not all of them. The table includes roughly 15,000 clones, over 75% detected once. The sequencing input was peripheral blood mononuclear cells. V and J are TRBV30 and TRBJ1-4; 11 nucleotides match TRBD1. This clonotype was sampled from a woman aged 40 to 49 in good health. Some clones in this sample may be carry-over from other donors' samples. The CDR3 reads CAWSGTGGEKLFF. Here the CDR3 DNA reads TGTGCCTGGTCCGGGACAGGGGGTGAAAAACTGTTTTTT.